This T cell receptor beta chain emerged from a study of spatial heterogeneity in lung cancer. TCRdb re-called the 5' RACE reads with MiXCR, one entry per CDR3 protein. The sample contains under 14,000 distinct CDR3 sequences, approximately 6.5% of which appear only once. The germline CDR1 and CDR2 sequences are ENHRY and SYGVKD. The CDR3 spans 16 residues. Trimming cost V 3 bases and J 3 bases, with 14 bases left between them. With regard to this clonotype: Possible read error: a much larger clone is one base away. The library was designed around alpha chains, so this beta chain is a stray read whose abundance carries little weight.

Time point here: sample taken at primary tumor resection. Sequencing covered unsorted whole RNA taken from tumor, nontumor lung or frozen PBMC. Source: PBMCs, taken at surgery. This sequence was found in a male donor with early-stage non-small cell lung cancer. The chain has TRBV10-3 and TRBJ1-4; the D gene is possibly TRBD1 (6 bases). Written as DNA, the CDR3 is TGTGCCATCAGTGATCGGGACAAGGGGTCTAATGAAAAACTGTTTTTT. Its translation is CAISDRDKGSNEKLFF.